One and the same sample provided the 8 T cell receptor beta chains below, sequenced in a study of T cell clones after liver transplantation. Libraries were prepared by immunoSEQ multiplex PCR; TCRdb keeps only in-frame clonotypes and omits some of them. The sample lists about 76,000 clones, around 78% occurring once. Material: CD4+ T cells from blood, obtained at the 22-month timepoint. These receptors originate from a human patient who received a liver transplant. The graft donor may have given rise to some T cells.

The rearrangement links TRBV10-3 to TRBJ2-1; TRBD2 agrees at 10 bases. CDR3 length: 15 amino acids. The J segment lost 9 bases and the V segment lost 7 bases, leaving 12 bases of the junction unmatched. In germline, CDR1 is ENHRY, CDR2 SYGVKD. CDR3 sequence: CAITPGGSGRSEQFF. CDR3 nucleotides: TGTGCCATCACCCCGGGGGGTAGCGGGAGGAGTGAGCAGTTCTTC.

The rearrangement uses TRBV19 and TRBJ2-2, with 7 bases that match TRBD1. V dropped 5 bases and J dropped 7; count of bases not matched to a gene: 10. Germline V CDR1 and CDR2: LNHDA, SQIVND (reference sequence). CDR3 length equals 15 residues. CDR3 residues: CASSAYRGEGGELFF. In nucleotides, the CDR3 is TGTGCCAGTAGTGCTTACAGGGGAGAGGGCGGGGAGCTGTTTTTT.

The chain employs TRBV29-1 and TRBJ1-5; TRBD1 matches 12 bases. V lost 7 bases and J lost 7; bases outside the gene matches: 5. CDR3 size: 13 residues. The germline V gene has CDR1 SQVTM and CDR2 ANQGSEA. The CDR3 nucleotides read TGCAGCGCCGGAGGGACAGGGGGCCAGCCCCAGCATTTT. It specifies CSAGGTGGQPQHF.

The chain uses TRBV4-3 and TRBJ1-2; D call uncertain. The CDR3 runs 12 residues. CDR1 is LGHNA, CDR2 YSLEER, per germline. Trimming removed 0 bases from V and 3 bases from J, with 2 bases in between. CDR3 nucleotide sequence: TGCGCCAGCAGCCAAGACGACTATGGCTACACCTTC. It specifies CASSQDDYGYTF.

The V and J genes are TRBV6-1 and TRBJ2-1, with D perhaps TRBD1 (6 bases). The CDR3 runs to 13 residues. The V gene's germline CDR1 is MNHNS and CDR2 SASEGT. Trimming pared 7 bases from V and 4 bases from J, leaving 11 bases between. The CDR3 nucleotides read TGTGCCAGCATCAGGGGACCTTACAATGAGCAGTTCTTC. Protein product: CASIRGPYNEQFF.

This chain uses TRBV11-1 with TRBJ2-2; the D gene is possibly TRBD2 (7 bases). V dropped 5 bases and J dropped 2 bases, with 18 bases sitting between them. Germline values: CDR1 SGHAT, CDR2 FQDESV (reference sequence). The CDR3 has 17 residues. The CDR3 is CASSHSRRGANTGELFF. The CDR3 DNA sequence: TGTGCCAGCAGCCATTCTCGTCGGGGGGCCAACACCGGGGAGCTGTTTTTT.

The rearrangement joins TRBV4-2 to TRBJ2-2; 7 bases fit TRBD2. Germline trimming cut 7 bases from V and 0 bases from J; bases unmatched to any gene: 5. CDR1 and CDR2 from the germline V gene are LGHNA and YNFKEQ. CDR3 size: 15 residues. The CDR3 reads CASTSGLANTGELFF. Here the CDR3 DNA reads TGTGCCAGCACGTCTGGACTAGCGAACACCGGGGAGCTGTTTTTT.

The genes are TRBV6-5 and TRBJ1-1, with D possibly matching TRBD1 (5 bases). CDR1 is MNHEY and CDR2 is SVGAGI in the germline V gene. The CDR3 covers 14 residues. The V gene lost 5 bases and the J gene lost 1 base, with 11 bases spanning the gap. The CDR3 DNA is TGTGCCAGCAGTGCCCCAGGGAGGAACACTGAAGCTTTCTTT. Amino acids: CASSAPGRNTEAFF.